This TCR beta chain appears in the sequencing data of a study of blood T cell repertoires in COVID-19. In the study's own analysis: Reference gene primer amplification in the assay estimated nucleated cell counts. Sequencing used immunoSEQ multiplex PCR; TCRdb keeps in-frame clones, though not all of them. V and J calls and clone size are those listed in that table; D and trimming were worked out from the DNA. The sample holds about 120,000 clones; 86% are singletons and the top ten take less than 5%. The CDR3 contains 16 residues. V shed 3 bases and J shed 1 base, with 15 bases lying between them. The germline V gene encodes CDR1 LNHDA and CDR2 SQIVND (reference sequence).

V gene TRBV19 combines with J gene TRBJ1-1, with D possibly being TRBD1 (5 bases). The sequence was collected from a man in his forties or fifties with acute or convalescent COVID-19. The sequenced sample was peripheral blood. Here the CDR3 DNA reads TGTGCCAGTAGTATCGGAATTGGGGCTTGGAACACTGAAGCTTTCTTT. This encodes CASSIGIGAWNTEAFF.